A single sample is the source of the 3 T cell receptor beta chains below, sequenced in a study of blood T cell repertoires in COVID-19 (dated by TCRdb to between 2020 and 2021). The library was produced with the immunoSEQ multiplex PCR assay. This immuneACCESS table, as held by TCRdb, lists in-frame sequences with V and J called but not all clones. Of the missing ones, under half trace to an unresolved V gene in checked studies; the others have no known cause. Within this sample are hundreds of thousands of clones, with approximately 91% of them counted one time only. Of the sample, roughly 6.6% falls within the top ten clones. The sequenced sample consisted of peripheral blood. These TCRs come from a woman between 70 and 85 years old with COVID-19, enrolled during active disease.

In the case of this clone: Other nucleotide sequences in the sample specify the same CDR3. CDR3 sequence: CASSINGGPTDTQYF. The DNA of the CDR3 is TGTGCCAGCAGTATCAACGGGGGGCCCACAGATACGCAGTATTTT. J is TRBJ2-3 and V is TRBV11-3; perhaps TRBD2 as D (7 bases). V shed 6 bases and J shed 2 bases, with 15 bases lying between them. The germline V gene encodes CDR1 SGHNT and CDR2 YENEEA. CDR3 length: 15 residues.

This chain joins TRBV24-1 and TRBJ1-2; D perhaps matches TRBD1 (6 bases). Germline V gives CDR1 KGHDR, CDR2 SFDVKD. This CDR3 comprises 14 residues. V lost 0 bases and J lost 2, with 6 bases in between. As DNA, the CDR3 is TGTGCCACCAGTGATTTGGGACAGAACTATGGCTACACCTTC. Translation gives CATSDLGQNYGYTF.

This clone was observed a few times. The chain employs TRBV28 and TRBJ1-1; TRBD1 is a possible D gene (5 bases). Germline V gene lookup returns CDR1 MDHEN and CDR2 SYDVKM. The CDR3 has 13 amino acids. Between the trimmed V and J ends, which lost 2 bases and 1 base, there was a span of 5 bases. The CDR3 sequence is CASSLTGNTEAFF. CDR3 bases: TGTGCCAGCAGTTTAACAGGGAACACTGAAGCTTTCTTT.